The 23 T cell receptor beta chains below come from one sample, sequenced in a study of cytomegalovirus exposure and HLA in healthy donors. The PCR had 60 Vbeta and 13 Jbeta primers. Profiled with immunoSEQ multiplex PCR; TCRdb holds only in-frame clones, not every one. The table lists 110,000 or so clones, 81% of them singletons. Material for sequencing was PBMCs. The origin of the receptors is a woman aged 25 to 39 in good health and CMV-seronegative.

This rearrangement joins TRBV7-9 to TRBJ2-3; TRBD1 might be the D (6 bases). The germline CDR1 and CDR2 sequences are SEHNR and FQNEAQ (reference sequence). Trimming took off 8 bases at V and 2 bases at J, with 17 bases between the two ends. The CDR3 is 15 residues long. This chain's CDR3 is CASEVGDTYTDTQYF. The CDR3 DNA sequence: TGTGCCAGCGAGGTAGGGGACACATACACAGATACGCAGTATTTT. The complete variable domain, with remaining parts taken from reference TRBV7-9 and TRBJ2-3, reads DTGVSQNPRHKITKRGQNVTFRCDPISEHNRLYWYRQTLGQGPEFLTYFQNEAQLEKSRLLSDRFSAERPKGSFSTLEIQRTEQGDSAMYLCASEVGDTYTDTQYFGPGTRLTVL.

The chain uses TRBV2 and TRBJ1-1; TRBD1 agrees at 9 bases. The germline V gene encodes CDR1 SNHLY and CDR2 FYNNEI. J lost 5 bases, V lost 2 bases, and 9 bases had no gene match. There are 16 residues in the CDR3. Written as DNA, the CDR3 is TGTGCCAGCAGTGAATGGAGGGACAGGGTGGGGACTGAAGCTTTCTTT. Amino acids: CASSEWRDRVGTEAFF.

This rearrangement joins TRBV19 to TRBJ2-2; D not resolved. The length of the CDR3 is 14 residues. The germline V gene encodes CDR1 LNHDA and CDR2 SQIVND (reference sequence). Trimming stripped 5 bases from V and 3 bases from J, with 10 bases between. The CDR3 sequence is CASSGRFDTGELFF. The CDR3 nucleotides are TGTGCCAGTAGTGGCAGGTTTGACACCGGGGAGCTGTTTTTT.

The CDR3 DNA sequence: TGTGCCAGCAGCTCCTCTGGCGGATTCCTCTACAATGAGCAGTTCTTC. As protein: CASSSSGGFLYNEQFF. This rearrangement joins TRBV11-2 to TRBJ2-1; D not certain. The CDR3 has 16 residues. Germline CDR1 SGHAT, CDR2 FQNNGV. Trimming took 4 bases from V and 3 from J, leaving 16 bases between them.

The rearrangement uses TRBV19 and TRBJ2-3; weak D call: TRBD2 (7 bases). V gave up 9 bases and J gave up 2 bases, with 15 bases separating them. Germline-derived CDR1 and CDR2 are LNHDA and SQIVND (reference sequence). The CDR3 covers 14 residues. The CDR3 reads CASTLGGPTDTQYF. CDR3 bases: TGTGCCAGCACCCTCGGGGGGCCCACAGATACGCAGTATTTT.

The CDR3: CASSLVLAGSGGEQFF. Written as DNA, the CDR3 is TGCGCCAGCAGCTTGGTGCTAGCGGGCTCGGGGGGTGAGCAGTTCTTC. This sequence joins TRBV5-1 and TRBJ2-1; 8 bases agree with TRBD2. Germline values: CDR1 SGHRS, CDR2 YFSETQ. The CDR3 runs 16 residues. With V trimmed by 0 bases and J by 9 bases, 11 bases remained unmatched.

The chain carries TRBV2 and TRBJ2-7, with D possibly matching TRBD2 (6 bases). The germline CDR1 and CDR2 sequences are SNHLY and FYNNEI. This CDR3 spans 17 amino acids. Trimming left V 6 bases short and J 0 bases short, with 21 bases between. The DNA of the CDR3 is TGTGCCAGCAGGGGACCGGGCGAGCGGGCGAGCTCCTACGAGCAGTACTTC. Amino acid sequence: CASRGPGERASSYEQYF.

This rearrangement joins TRBV6-1 to TRBJ1-5; the D is unclear. The length of the CDR3 is 14 residues. The V and J ends lost 0 bases and 3 bases respectively, with 6 bases between them. The germline V gene encodes CDR1 MNHNS and CDR2 SASEGT. CDR3 bases: TGTGCCAGCAGTGAAGCCCCGTACAATCAGCCCCAGCATTTT. Protein sequence: CASSEAPYNQPQHF.

This chain uses TRBV7-2 with TRBJ2-1; D perhaps matches TRBD2 (6 bases). This CDR3 is 13 amino acids long. The germline CDR1 and CDR2 sequences are SGHTA and FQGNSA. Trimming removed 3 bases at V and 9 bases at J, with 12 bases between. CDR3 in DNA: TGTGCCAGCAGCTTGGAGGGCCTCAGTGAGCAGTTCTTC. Translated: CASSLEGLSEQFF.

The genes are TRBV2 and TRBJ1-5; D perhaps matches TRBD1 (6 bases). V lost 4 bases and J 3 bases, leaving 13 bases between the germline ends. The CDR3 extends over 15 amino acids. Germline V gives CDR1 SNHLY, CDR2 FYNNEI. This chain's CDR3 is CASSVSRTANQPQHF. The CDR3 DNA reads TGTGCCAGCAGTGTATCTCGGACAGCCAATCAGCCCCAGCATTTT.

This clone was seen a single time. The CDR3 loop is CASSFRTGGGADTQYF. CDR3 sequence (DNA): TGTGCCAGCAGCTTCAGGACAGGGGGTGGCGCAGATACGCAGTATTTT. This chain uses TRBV5-6 with TRBJ2-3; 10 bases are a match to TRBD1. Per the germline V gene, CDR1 is SGHDT and CDR2 is YYEEEE. CDR3 length: 16 amino acids. J lost 4 bases, V lost 2 bases, and 7 bases had no gene match. The variable domain in full, with the rest retrieved from reference TRBV5-6 and TRBJ2-3, is DAGVTQSPTHLIKTRGQQVTLRCSPKSGHDTVSWYQQALGQGPQFIFQYYEEEERQRGNFPDRFSGHQFPNYSSELNVNALLLGDSALYLCASSFRTGGGADTQYFGPGTRLTVL.

The rearrangement uses TRBV7-2 and TRBJ1-1, with a tentative D call TRBD1 (6 bases). CDR3 length: 13 residues. Trimming cost V 5 bases and J 6 bases, with 13 bases left between them. Germline V gene sequence: CDR1 SGHTA, CDR2 FQGNSA. The CDR3 DNA is TGTGCCAGCAGCGAGGGGGTGCCTTCTGAAGCTTTCTTT. Its translation: CASSEGVPSEAFF.

This clone was recorded a few times. V and J are TRBV18 and TRBJ2-3; 9 nucleotides agree with TRBD2. The germline V gene has CDR1 KGHSH and CDR2 LQKENI. CDR3 size: 16 residues. V was pared by 5 bases and J by 0 bases, with 6 bases of the junction left unmatched. The CDR3 coding sequence is TGTGCCAGCTCAGCTCTTACTAGCGGGAGCACAGATACGCAGTATTTT. As protein: CASSALTSGSTDTQYF.

The V call is TRBV6-1, the J call TRBJ1-2, with D tentatively TRBD1 (6 bases). The CDR3 extends over 15 amino acids. CDR1 is MNHNS and CDR2 is SASEGT in the germline V gene. Trimming left V 0 bases short and J 4 bases short, with 12 bases between. CDR3 in amino acids: CASSEARGAFYGYTF. The CDR3 coding sequence is TGTGCCAGCAGTGAAGCTCGGGGGGCCTTCTATGGCTACACCTTC.

This clone has just a few counts. V gene TRBV27 combines with J gene TRBJ2-7; D not resolved. Trimming left V 2 bases short and J 0 bases short, with 11 bases between. The CDR3 has 15 residues. CDR1 is MNHEY and CDR2 is SMNVEV in the germline V gene (reference sequence). The CDR3, as DNA: TGTGCCAGCAGTTTACTGAGCCCCACCTCCTACGAGCAGTACTTC. Translated: CASSLLSPTSYEQYF.

The chain combines TRBV5-4 with TRBJ2-1, with 13 positions matching TRBD2. Per germline, CDR1 SGHNT and CDR2 YYREEE (reference sequence). V lost 4 bases and J lost 9; bases outside the gene matches: 10. The CDR3 consists of 16 residues. The CDR3 loop is CASSGGGLAGVGEQFF. For the CDR3, the DNA is TGTGCCAGCAGCGGGGGCGGACTAGCGGGAGTCGGTGAGCAGTTCTTC.

The chain uses TRBV7-9 and TRBJ2-5; possible D gene TRBD2, 6 bases. The V end was cut by 5 bases, the J end by 7 bases, with 14 bases between. The length of the CDR3 is 13 residues. Germline CDR1 and CDR2: SEHNR and FQNEAQ (reference sequence). As DNA, the CDR3 is TGTGCCAGCAGCACCGGTTTAGCGGTGACCCAGTACTTC. Its protein product is CASSTGLAVTQYF. Combining the CDR3 with reference TRBV7-9 and TRBJ2-5 gives the whole variable domain DTGVSQNPRHKITKRGQNVTFRCDPISEHNRLYWYRQTLGQGPEFLTYFQNEAQLEKSRLLSDRFSAERPKGSFSTLEIQRTEQGDSAMYLCASSTGLAVTQYFGPGTRLLVL.

V gene TRBV6-5 combines with J gene TRBJ1-1, with TRBD1 matching 9 bases. Trimming took 6 bases from V and 4 from J; bases not matched to a gene: 12. CDR1 is MNHEY and CDR2 is SVGAGI in the germline V gene. CDR3 length: 16 residues. CDR3 in DNA: TGTGCCAGCAGCTACGGACAGGGGTGGAAGGGCACTGAAGCTTTCTTT. Amino acid sequence: CASSYGQGWKGTEAFF.

V usage is TRBV6-6 and J usage is TRBJ1-1; a possible D gene is TRBD1 (5 bases). The CDR3 covers 14 residues. V lost 6 bases to trimming and J lost 0 bases, with 11 bases between them. Germline CDR1 is MNHNY and CDR2 is SVGAGI (reference sequence). The CDR3 here is CASSRGDMNTEAFF. The CDR3 DNA follows: TGTGCCAGCAGCCGGGGGGATATGAACACTGAAGCTTTCTTT.

The chain links TRBV6-1 to TRBJ1-3; a weak D match, TRBD1 (6 bases). From germline, CDR1 is MNHNS and CDR2 SASEGT. The ends were cut back, 2 bases at V and 1 base at J, with 9 bases in the middle. The CDR3 totals 15 residues. The CDR3 coding sequence is TGTGCCAGCAGTGAAACAGGGAAATCTGGAAACACCATATATTTT. As protein: CASSETGKSGNTIYF.

The rearrangement links TRBV15 to TRBJ2-1; tentative D call: TRBD1 (5 bases). V was trimmed by 8 bases and J by 6 bases, leaving 20 bases between them. CDR3 size: 15 residues. Germline CDR1 reads LNHNV; CDR2 reads YYDKDF (reference sequence). As DNA, the CDR3 is TGTGCCACCTGTCTTCCAGGGCTGACCATCAATGAGCAGTTCTTC. It encodes CATCLPGLTINEQFF. The complete variable domain, with remaining parts taken from reference TRBV15 and TRBJ2-1, reads DAMVIQNPRYQVTQFGKPVTLSCSQTLNHNVMYWYQQKSSQAPKLLFHYYDKDFNNEADTPDNFQSRRPNTSFCFLDIRSPGLGDTAMYLCATCLPGLTINEQFFGPGTRLTVL.

V and J are TRBV11-2 and TRBJ1-1, with D possibly being TRBD1 (5 bases). The CDR3 is made up of 16 amino acids. V lost 1 base and J lost 11, with 23 bases in between. Germline V gene data show CDR1 as SGHAT and CDR2 as FQNNGV. CDR3 loop: CASSLGVGQGKISAFF. The CDR3 coding sequence is TGTGCCAGCAGCTTAGGAGTCGGGCAGGGTAAGATTTCGGCTTTCTTT.

J is TRBJ2-1 and V is TRBV11-2; 7 bases line up with TRBD1. With V trimmed by 5 bases and J by 8 bases, 6 bases remained unmatched. CDR1 is SGHAT and CDR2 is FQNNGV in the germline V gene. CDR3 length equals 13 residues. The CDR3 region has the DNA TGTGCCAGCAGCACAGACAGGGACCATGAGCAGTTCTTC. It codes for CASSTDRDHEQFF.